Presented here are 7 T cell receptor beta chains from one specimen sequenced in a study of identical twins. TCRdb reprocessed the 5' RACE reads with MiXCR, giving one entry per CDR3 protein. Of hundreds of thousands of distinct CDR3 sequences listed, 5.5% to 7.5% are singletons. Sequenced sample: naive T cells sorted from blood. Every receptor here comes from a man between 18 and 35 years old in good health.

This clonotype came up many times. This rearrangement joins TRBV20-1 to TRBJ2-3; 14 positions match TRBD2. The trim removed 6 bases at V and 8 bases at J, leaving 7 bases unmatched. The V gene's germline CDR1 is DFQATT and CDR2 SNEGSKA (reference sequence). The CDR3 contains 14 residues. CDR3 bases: TGCAGTGCAAGACTAGCGGGAGGGCTAGCTACGCAGTATTTT. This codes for CSARLAGGLATQYF.

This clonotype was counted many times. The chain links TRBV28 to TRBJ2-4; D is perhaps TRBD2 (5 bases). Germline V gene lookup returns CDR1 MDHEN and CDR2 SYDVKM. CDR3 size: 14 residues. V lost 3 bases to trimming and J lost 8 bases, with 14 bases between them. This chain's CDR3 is CASSFARADDIQYF. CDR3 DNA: TGTGCCAGCAGTTTTGCGAGGGCAGACGACATTCAGTACTTC.

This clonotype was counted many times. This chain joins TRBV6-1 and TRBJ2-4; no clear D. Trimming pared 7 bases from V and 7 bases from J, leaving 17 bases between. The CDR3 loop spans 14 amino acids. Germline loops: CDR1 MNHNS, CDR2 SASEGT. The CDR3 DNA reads TGTGCCAGCAACCCCGGGCCAGTCCCGAACATTCAGTACTTC. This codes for CASNPGPVPNIQYF.

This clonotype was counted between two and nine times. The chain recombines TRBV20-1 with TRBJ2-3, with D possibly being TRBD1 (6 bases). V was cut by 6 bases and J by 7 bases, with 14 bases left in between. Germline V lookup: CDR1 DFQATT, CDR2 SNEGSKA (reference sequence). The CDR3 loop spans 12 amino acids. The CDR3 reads CSASDRLNTQYF. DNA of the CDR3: TGCAGTGCGTCGGACAGATTAAATACGCAGTATTTT.

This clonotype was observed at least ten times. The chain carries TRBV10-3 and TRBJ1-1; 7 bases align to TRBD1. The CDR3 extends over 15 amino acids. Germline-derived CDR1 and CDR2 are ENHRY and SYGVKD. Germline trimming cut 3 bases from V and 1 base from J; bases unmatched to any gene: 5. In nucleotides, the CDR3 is TGTGCCATCAGTGACCTAGACAGGGCGAACACTGAAGCTTTCTTT. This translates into CAISDLDRANTEAFF.

In DNA form, the CDR3 reads TGTGCCAGCAGCTCTTCGGGGGGACGGATGGACCAAAACATTCAGTACTTC. Protein sequence: CASSSSGGRMDQNIQYF. This rearrangement joins TRBV7-9 to TRBJ2-4; 7 nucleotides match TRBD2. The CDR3 spans 17 residues. After removal of 4 bases from V and 5 bases from J, the junction contained 14 bases not matched to a gene. Germline V CDR1 and CDR2: SEHNR, FQNEAQ (reference sequence). Looking up the rest from reference TRBV7-9 and TRBJ2-4 gives the full variable domain: DTGVSQNPRHKITKRGQNVTFRCDPISEHNRLYWYRQTLGQGPEFLTYFQNEAQLEKSRLLSDRFSAERPKGSFSTLEIQRTEQGDSAMYLCASSSSGGRMDQNIQYFGAGTRLSVL.

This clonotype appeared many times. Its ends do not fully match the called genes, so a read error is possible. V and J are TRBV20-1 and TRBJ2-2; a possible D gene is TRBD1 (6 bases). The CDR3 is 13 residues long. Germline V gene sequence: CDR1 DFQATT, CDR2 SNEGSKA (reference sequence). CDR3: CSTRQANTGELFF. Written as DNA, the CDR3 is TGCAGTACTAGACAGGCGAACACCGGGGAGCTGTTTTTT.